This record covers a single TCR beta chain. Its antigen remains undetermined. No clone much larger than this one lies a single base away; base qualities are absent. These data belong to a study of blood T cell repertoires in COVID-19 (TCRdb year 2020). Study-wide context: The collaborator samples originated in the United States, Italy and Spain and spanned the acute and convalescent phases of COVID-19. The prospective study material was composed of cDNA or gDNA derived from T cells, B-cell-depleted T cells, or PBMCs. Deeply sampled blood TCRbeta repertoires from subjects exposed to, actively infected with, or recovered from COVID-19 were included in the dataset. The repertoires were released in a freely available public database meant as a resource for research on the immune response to SARS-CoV-2. The samples were drawn from the first 160 participants of the ongoing ImmuneRACE study and from some 1,300 subjects provided by 6 global collaborators. Sample metadata almost always included a de-identified subject ID, COVID-19 status, age in years and sex. Where available, HLA class I and class II types were obtained from metadata supplied by the sample provider rather than from assay-based typing.

The immunoSEQ Assay, a bias-controlled multiplex PCR, was used to amplify TCRbeta CDR3 regions from genomic DNA. Per the original workflow: Nucleated cell counts per sample were estimated from amplification of reference gene primers within the assay. Sequence reads were collapsed and filtered to measure the absolute abundance of every unique TCRbeta CDR3 rearrangement. Productive Simpson clonality was computed per sample as the square root of Simpson's diversity index over productive rearrangements. TCRdb stores this immuneACCESS table with in-frame sequences only. Part of the clones is absent; in the studies checked, under half of the shortfall reflects unresolved V genes, and no reason is known for the rest. That table is the source of V, J and clone size, and D and trimming were worked out from the DNA. The sample table contains approximately 260,000 clones; only one count was recorded for roughly nine tenths of them. Jointly, the top ten make up 3.5% to 5.5% of the sample.

What the authors observed across the whole study: Clinical and demographic metadata were provided uncurated, with the amount varying by source and participant.

Samples from volunteer blood donors who had recovered from COVID-19 were contributed by a second Seattle source. Each collaborating institution followed its own protocols to collect whole blood in K2EDTA tubes. For TCRbeta analysis, collaborators shipped samples in one of three forms: frozen whole blood, isolated PBMCs, or DNA extracted from either of those sample types. The receptor was derived from a woman aged 40 to 50 who had recovered from COVID-19. The specimen sequenced was peripheral blood.

Here is the DNA: TGTGCCAGCAGCCCGGGGACAGGGGATGAAAAACTGTTTTTT. Translated, this gives CASSPGTGDEKLFF. The chain is made from TRBV7-9 and TRBJ1-4; the junction holds 10 bases that match TRBD1. Inclusive of the bounding cysteine and phenylalanine, the CDR3 is 14 residues long. The sequence is cut down to CDR3 DNA, 42 bases in frame from base 1. From the germline V gene (reference sequence), CDR1 is SEHNR and CDR2 is FQNEAQ. Relative to germline, V is missing 5 bases and J is missing 6 bases, with 3 bases of the junction outside any gene match.